The TCR beta chain described here comes from a study of T cell repertoires in cytomegalovirus infection. On the study more broadly: CMV epitopes that were recently identified and HLA-C-restricted were used alongside well-studied HLA-B-restricted ones. Through public TCR beta signatures, both CMV infection and matching HLA type were indicated.

TCRdb re-called the reads with MiXCR, one entry per CDR3 protein. The sample yields around 360,000 distinct CDR3 sequences, about 35% seen once. Study findings and constraints: Identification of carriers of CMV plus the relevant HLA was achieved through cumulative public TCR beta family frequency. Ex vivo, HLA-C-restricted CMV-specific TCR beta clonotypes prevailed over the rest of the response.

As concerns this clonotype: The antigen remains undetermined.

The V gene's germline CDR1 is MGHRA and CDR2 YSYEKL. The CDR3 is 16 amino acids. Deletions cut 0 bases from V and 2 bases from J, with 11 bases between. This receptor was identified in a human donor in good health (CMV status not recorded). Some clones in this sample may be carry-over from other donors' samples. The specimen was cultured PBMCs, collected from culture after CMV antigen stimulation. The rearrangement uses TRBV4-1 and TRBJ2-1; no reliable D call. This CDR3 is CASSQDMESPYNEQFF. The CDR3 bases are TGCGCCAGCAGCCAAGATATGGAGTCCCCCTACAATGAGCAGTTCTTC.